This TCR beta chain came from a study of vaccination and CD4 T cells after COVID-19. As for the study in general: Post-diagnosis, post-COVID samples were collected after a median 101 days, ranging 35 to 161. Cultures designated as controls were supplied with a CEFX pool, an HIV-1 Nef pool, or no peptide.

The germline V gene has CDR1 SGHTA and CDR2 FQGNSA. Losses at the gene ends were 4 bases for V and 4 bases for J; bases not matched to a gene: 4. The CDR3 spans 14 residues. Of note for this clonotype: The antigen is not known.

CD4+ T cells that had been cultured provided DNA sequenced with the Oncomine TCR Beta short-read assay. TCRdb itself ran the PCR reads through MiXCR, one entry per CDR3 protein. The data contain some 25,000 distinct CDR3 sequences, 50% to 75% of them singletons. The treatment denotes: approximately nine-day PBMC culture with coronavirus spike peptide pools or control peptides (ViraFEST assay). Every well contained 2.1 million or so PBMCs, which were grown with approximately 9.6 IU/ml IL-2 and about 10 ug/ml peptide pools. The sequence was collected from a human donor who had recovered from COVID-19. The sample was CD4+ T cells from blood, cultured in vitro. V usage is TRBV7-2 and J usage is TRBJ1-3, with TRBD1 matching over 7 bases. The CDR3 is CASSSWTGGNTIYF. The CDR3 nucleotides read TGTGCCAGCAGCTCGTGGACAGGCGGAAACACCATATATTTT.